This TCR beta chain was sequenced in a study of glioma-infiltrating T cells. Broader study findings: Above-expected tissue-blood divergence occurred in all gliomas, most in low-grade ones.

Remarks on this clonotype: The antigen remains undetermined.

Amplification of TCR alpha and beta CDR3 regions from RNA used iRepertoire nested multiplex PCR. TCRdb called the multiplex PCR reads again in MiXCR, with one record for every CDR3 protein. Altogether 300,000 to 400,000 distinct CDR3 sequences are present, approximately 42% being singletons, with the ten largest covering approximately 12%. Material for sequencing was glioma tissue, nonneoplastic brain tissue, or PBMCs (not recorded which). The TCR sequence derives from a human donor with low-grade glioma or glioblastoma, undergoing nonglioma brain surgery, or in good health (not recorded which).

CDR3 loop: CASSDTAFYGYTF. The CDR3 region has the DNA TGTGCCAGCAGTGATACGGCTTTCTATGGCTACACCTTC. The rearrangement joins TRBV27 to TRBJ1-2; D remains ambiguous. The CDR3 length is 13 residues. CDR1 MNHEY and CDR2 SMNVEV come from the germline V gene (reference sequence). Trimming pared 5 bases from V and 4 bases from J, leaving 11 bases between.